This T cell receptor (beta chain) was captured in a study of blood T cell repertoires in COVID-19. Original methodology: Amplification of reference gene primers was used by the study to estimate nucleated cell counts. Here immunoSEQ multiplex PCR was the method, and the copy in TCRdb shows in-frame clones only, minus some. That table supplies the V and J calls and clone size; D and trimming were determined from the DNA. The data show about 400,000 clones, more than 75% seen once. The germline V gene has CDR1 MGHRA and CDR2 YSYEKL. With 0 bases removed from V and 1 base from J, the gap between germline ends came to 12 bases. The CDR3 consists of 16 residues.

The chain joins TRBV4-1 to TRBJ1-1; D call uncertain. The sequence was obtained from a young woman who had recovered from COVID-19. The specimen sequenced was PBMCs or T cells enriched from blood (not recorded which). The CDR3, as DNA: TGCGCCAGCAGCCAAGATGGTCCAGGCTGGAACACTGAAGCTTTCTTT. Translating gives CASSQDGPGWNTEAFF.